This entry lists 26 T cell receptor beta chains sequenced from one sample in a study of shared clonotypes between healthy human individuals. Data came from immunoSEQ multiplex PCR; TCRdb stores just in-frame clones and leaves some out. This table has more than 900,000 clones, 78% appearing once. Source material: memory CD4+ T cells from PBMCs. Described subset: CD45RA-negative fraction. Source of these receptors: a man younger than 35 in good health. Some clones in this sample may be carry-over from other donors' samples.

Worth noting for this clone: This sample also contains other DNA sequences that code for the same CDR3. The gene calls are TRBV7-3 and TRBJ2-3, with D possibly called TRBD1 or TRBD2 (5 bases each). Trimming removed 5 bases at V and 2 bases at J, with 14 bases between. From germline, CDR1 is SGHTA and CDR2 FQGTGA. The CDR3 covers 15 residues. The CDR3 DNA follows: TGTGCCAGCAGCGAAACCGGGACCACCACAGATACGCAGTATTTT. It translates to CASSETGTTTDTQYF.

CDR3 in amino acids: CASSYVASGGDRFF. The CDR3 DNA sequence: TGTGCCAGCAGTTACGTGGCTAGCGGGGGGGATCGGTTCTTC. This rearrangement joins TRBV6-5 to TRBJ2-1; the match to TRBD2 covers 12 bases. The CDR3 runs to 14 residues. Germline lookup yields CDR1 MNHEY and CDR2 SVGAGI. The V segment lost 2 bases and the J segment 15 bases; nucleotides outside the gene matches: 8.

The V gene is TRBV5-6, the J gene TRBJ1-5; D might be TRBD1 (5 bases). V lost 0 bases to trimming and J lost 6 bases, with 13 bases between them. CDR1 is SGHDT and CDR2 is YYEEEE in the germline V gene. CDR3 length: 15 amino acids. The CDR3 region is CASSLAGQGIQPQHF. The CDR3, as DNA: TGTGCCAGCAGCTTGGCCGGTCAGGGTATTCAGCCCCAGCATTTT.

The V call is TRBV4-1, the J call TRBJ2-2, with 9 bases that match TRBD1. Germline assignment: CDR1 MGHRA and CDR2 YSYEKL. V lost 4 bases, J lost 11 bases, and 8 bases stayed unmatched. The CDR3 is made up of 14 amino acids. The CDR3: CASSRWTGENELFF. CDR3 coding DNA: TGCGCCAGCAGCCGGTGGACAGGGGAAAATGAGCTGTTTTTT.

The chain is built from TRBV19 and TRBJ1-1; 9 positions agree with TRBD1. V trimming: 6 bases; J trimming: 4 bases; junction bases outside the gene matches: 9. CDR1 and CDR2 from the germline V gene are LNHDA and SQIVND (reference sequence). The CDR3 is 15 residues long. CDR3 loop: CASRSGTGWGTEAFF. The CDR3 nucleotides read TGTGCCAGTAGATCCGGGACAGGGTGGGGCACTGAAGCTTTCTTT.

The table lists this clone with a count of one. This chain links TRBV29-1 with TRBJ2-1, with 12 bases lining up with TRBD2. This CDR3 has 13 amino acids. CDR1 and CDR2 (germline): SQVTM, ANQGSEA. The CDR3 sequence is CSGTSGLYNEQFF. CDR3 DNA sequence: TGCAGTGGGACTAGCGGGCTCTACAATGAGCAGTTCTTC.

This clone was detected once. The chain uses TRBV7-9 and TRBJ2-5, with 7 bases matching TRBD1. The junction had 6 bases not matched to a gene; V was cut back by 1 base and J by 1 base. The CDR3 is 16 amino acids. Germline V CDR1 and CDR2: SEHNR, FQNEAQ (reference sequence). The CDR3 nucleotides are TGTGCCAGCAGCTTAGGAAGGTCAGGGGGCCAAGAGACCCAGTACTTC. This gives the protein CASSLGRSGGQETQYF.

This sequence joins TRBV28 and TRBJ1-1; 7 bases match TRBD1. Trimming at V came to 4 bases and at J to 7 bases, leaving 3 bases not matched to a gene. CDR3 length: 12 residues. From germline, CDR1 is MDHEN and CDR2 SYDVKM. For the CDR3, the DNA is TGTGCCAGCAGTTCTTCAGGGGGTGAAGCTTTCTTT. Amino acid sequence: CASSSSGGEAFF.

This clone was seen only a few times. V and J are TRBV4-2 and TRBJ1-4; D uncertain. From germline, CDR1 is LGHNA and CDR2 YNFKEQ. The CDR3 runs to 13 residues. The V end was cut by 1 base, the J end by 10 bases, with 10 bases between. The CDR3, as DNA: TGTGCCAGCAGCCAAGGGGGTTTGGGAAAACTGTTTTTT. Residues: CASSQGGLGKLFF.

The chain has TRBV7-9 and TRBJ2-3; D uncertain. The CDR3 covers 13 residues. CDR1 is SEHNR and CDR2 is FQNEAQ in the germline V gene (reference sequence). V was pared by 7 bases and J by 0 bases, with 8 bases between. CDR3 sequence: CASIFPSTDTQYF. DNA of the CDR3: TGTGCCAGCATCTTCCCTAGCACAGATACGCAGTATTTT.

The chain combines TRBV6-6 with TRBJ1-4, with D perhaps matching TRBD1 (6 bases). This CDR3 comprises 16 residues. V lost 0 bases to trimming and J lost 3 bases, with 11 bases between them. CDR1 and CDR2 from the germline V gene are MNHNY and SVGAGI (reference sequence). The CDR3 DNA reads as TGTGCCAGCAGTTACTCGGGTGGGGGCTCTAATGAAAAACTGTTTTTT. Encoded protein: CASSYSGGGSNEKLFF.

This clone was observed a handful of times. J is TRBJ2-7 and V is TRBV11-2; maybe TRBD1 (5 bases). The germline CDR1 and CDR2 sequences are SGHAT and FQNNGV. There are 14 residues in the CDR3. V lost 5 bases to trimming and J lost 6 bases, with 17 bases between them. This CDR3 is CASSPLSGMAEQYF. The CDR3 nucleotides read TGTGCCAGCAGCCCCCTTTCAGGGATGGCCGAGCAGTACTTC.

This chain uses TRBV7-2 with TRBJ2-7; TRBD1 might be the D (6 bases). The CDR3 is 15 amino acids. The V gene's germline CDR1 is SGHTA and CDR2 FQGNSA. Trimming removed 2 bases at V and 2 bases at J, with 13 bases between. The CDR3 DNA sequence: TGTGCCAGCAGCTTAAGGGGGACAATTGCCTACGAGCAGTACTTC. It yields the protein CASSLRGTIAYEQYF. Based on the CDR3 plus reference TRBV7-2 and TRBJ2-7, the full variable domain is GAGVSQSPSNKVTEKGKDVELRCDPISGHTALYWYRQSLGQGLEFLIYFQGNSAPDKSGLPSDRFSAERTGGSVSTLTIQRTQQEDSAVYLCASSLRGTIAYEQYFGPGTRLTVT.

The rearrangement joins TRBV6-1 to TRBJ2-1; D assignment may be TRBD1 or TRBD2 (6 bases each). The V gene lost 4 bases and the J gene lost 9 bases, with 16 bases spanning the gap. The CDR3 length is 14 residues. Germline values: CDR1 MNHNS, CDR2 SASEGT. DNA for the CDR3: TGTGCCAGCAGTGTCGGAGGGGGGTTGTTTGAGCAGTTCTTC. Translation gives CASSVGGGLFEQFF.

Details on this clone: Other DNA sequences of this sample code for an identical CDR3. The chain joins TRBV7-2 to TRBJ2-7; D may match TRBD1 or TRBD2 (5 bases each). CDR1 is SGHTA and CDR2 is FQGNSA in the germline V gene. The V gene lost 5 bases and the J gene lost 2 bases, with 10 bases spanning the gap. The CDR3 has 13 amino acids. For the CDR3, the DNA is TGTGCCAGCAGCCCCCGGGGCGCCTACGAGCAGTACTTC. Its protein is CASSPRGAYEQYF.

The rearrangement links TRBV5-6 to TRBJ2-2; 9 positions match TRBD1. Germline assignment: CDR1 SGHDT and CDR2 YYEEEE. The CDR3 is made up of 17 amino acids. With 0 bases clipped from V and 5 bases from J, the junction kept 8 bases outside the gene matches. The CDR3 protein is CASSLGITGGRTGELFF. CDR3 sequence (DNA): TGTGCCAGCAGCTTGGGGATCACAGGGGGCCGGACCGGGGAGCTGTTTTTT.

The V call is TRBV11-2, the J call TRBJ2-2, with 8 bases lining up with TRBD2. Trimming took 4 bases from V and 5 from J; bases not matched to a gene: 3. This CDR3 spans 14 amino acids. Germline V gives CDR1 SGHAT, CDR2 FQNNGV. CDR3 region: CASSWTGGTGELFF. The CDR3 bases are TGTGCCAGCAGCTGGACGGGGGGGACCGGGGAGCTGTTTTTT. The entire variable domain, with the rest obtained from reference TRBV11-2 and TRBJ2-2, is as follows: EAGVAQSPRYKIIEKRQSVAFWCNPISGHATLYWYQQILGQGPKLLIQFQNNGVVDDSQLPKDRFSAERLKGVDSTLKIQPAKLEDSAVYLCASSWTGGTGELFFGEGSRLTVL.

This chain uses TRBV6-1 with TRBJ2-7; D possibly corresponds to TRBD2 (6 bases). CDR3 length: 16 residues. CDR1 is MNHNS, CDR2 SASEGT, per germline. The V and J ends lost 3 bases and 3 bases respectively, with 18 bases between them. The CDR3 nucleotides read TGTGCCAGCAGTGAGTCTGCGGGGCGGGAAGGCTACGAGCAGTACTTC. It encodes CASSESAGREGYEQYF.

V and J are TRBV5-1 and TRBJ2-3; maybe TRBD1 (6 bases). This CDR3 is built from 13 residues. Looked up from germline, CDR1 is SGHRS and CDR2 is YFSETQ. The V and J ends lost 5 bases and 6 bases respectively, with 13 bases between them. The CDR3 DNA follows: TGCGCCAGCAGGGGGGAGACAGGCGATACGCAGTATTTT. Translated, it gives CASRGETGDTQYF.

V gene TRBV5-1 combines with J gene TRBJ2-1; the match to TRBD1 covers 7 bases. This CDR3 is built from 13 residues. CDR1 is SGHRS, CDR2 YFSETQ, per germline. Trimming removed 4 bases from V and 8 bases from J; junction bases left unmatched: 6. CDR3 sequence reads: CASSHTGVYEQFF. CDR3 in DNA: TGCGCCAGCAGCCATACAGGGGTCTATGAGCAGTTCTTC.

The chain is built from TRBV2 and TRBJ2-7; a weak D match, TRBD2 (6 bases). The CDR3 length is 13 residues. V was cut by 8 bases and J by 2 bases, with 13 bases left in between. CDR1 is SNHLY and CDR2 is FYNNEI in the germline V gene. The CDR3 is CASFRDFAYEQYF. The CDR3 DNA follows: TGTGCCAGCTTCCGGGACTTCGCCTACGAGCAGTACTTC.

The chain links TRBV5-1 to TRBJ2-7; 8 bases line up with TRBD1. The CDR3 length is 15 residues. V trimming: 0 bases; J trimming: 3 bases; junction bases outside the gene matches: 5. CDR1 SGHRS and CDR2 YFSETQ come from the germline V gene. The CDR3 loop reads CASSLDGTGYYEQYF. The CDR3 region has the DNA TGCGCCAGCAGCTTGGATGGGACAGGATACTACGAGCAGTACTTC.

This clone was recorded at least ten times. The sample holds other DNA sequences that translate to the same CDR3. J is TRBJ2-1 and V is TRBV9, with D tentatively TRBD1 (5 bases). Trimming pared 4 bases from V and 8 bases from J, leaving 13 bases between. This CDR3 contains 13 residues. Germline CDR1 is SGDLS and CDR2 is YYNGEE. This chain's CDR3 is CASSPTPRDEQFF. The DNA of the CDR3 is TGTGCCAGCAGCCCTACACCCAGGGATGAGCAGTTCTTC. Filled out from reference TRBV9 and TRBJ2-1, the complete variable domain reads DSGVTQTPKHLITATGQRVTLRCSPRSGDLSVYWYQQSLDQGLQFLIQYYNGEERAKGNILERFSAQQFPDLHSELNLSSLELGDSALYFCASSPTPRDEQFFGPGTRLTVL.

In nucleotides, the CDR3 is TGTGCCAGCAGCTTTAGCCTGGCGGGCGCGTCCTACGAGCAGTACTTC. Encoded protein: CASSFSLAGASYEQYF. The V and J genes are TRBV7-2 and TRBJ2-5, with D possibly TRBD2 on 5 matching bases. Judging by the DNA end, TRBJ2-7 fits better; the J call may be wrong. Germline CDR1 and CDR2: SGHTA and FQGNSA. The CDR3 has 16 residues.

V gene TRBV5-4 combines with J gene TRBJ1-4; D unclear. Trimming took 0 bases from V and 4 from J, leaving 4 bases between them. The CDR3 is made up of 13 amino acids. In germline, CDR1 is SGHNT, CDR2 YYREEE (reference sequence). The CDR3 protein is CASSLGHNEKLFF. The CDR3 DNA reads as TGTGCCAGCAGCTTGGGACATAATGAAAAACTGTTTTTT.

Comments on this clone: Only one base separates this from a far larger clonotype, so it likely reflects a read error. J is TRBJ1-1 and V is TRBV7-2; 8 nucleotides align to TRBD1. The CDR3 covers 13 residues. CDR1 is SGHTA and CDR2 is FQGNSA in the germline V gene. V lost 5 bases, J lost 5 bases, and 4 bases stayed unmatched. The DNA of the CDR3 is TGTGCCAGCAGCGTACAGGGGGTGACTGAAGCTTTCTTT. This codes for CASSVQGVTEAFF.